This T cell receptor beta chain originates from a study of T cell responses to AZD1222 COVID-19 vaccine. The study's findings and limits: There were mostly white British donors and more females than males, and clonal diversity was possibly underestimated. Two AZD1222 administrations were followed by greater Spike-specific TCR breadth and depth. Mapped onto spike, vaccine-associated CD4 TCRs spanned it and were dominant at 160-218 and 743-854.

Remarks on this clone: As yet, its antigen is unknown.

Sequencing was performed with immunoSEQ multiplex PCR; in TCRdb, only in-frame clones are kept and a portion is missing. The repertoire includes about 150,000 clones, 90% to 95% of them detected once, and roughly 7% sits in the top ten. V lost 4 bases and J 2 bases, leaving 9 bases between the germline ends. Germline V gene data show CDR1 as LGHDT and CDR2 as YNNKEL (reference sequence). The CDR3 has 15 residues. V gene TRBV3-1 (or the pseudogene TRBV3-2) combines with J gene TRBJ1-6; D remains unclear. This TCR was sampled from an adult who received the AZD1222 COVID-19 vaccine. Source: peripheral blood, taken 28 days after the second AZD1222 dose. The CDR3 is CASSPPGTYNSPLHF. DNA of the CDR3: TGTGCCAGCAGCCCCCCGGGGACCTATAATTCACCCCTCCACTTT.